These 10 T cell receptor beta chains were all obtained from the same sample, sequenced in a study of T cell responses to AZD1222 COVID-19 vaccine (TCRdb year 2021). The method behind the library was the immunoSEQ multiplex PCR assay. Sourced from immuneACCESS, this table was stored by TCRdb with only in-frame sequences that have V and J called. A share of the clones is absent; for the studies checked, an unresolved V gene accounts for under half, and the remainder has no known explanation. Counted in this sample were about 66,000 clones; roughly nine tenths of them appeared once. About 18% of the sample rests with the top ten. Taken with the paper, the label for time point translates to: baseline before first vaccination. The sample was peripheral blood, taken on day 0 of AZD1222 vaccination. The receptors were gathered from an adult in good health.

This chain uses TRBV6-5 with TRBJ1-6; 9 bases are a match to TRBD1. Per germline, CDR1 MNHEY and CDR2 SVGAGI. This CDR3 region has 15 residues. CDR3 nucleotide sequence: TGTGCTGCCGGTACAGGGGGCGCACGGAATTCACCCCTCCACTTT. It codes for CAAGTGGARNSPLHF.

This chain joins TRBV5-5 and TRBJ1-1; D is unclear. The CDR3 contains 15 residues. Germline lookup yields CDR1 SGHKS and CDR2 YYEKEE (reference sequence). V lost 2 bases and J 1 base, leaving 12 bases between the germline ends. The CDR3 protein is CASSFFLHPNTEAFF. The CDR3 DNA sequence: TGTGCCAGCAGCTTCTTCTTGCACCCGAACACTGAAGCTTTCTTT. Complete variable domain (other parts from reference TRBV5-5 and TRBJ1-1): DAGVTQSPTHLIKTRGQQVTLRCSPISGHKSVSWYQQVLGQGPQFIFQYYEKEERGRGNFPDRFSARQFPNYSSELNVNALLLGDSALYLCASSFFLHPNTEAFFGQGTRLTVV.

The gene calls are TRBV6-5 and TRBJ2-7, with D unclear. Looked up from germline, CDR1 is MNHEY and CDR2 is SVGAGI. Deletions cut 6 bases from V and 9 bases from J, with 21 bases between. CDR3 length equals 14 residues. CDR3 DNA: TGTGCCAGCAGCATACGACCCCTGACTCCTACGCAGTACTTC. Amino acid sequence: CASSIRPLTPTQYF.

The chain is built from TRBV25-1 and TRBJ1-2; D is unresolved. V lost 2 bases, J lost 8 bases, and 9 bases lay in between. The germline V gene has CDR1 MGHDK and CDR2 SYGVNS. This CDR3 is built from 12 residues. The CDR3 DNA reads TGTGCCAGCAGTGAAGACCGGTGGGGCTACACCTTC. Its protein product is CASSEDRWGYTF.

This chain links TRBV12-5 with TRBJ2-1; 8 bases match TRBD1. CDR3 length equals 14 residues. Looked up from germline, CDR1 is LGHNT and CDR2 is FRNRAP. V lost 3 bases to trimming and J lost 9 bases; unmatched junction nucleotides: 7. The CDR3 region has the DNA TGTGCTAGTGGTTTCCAGGGGGCGAGGGGTGAGCAGTTCTTC. Translated: CASGFQGARGEQFF.

The chain carries TRBV18 and TRBJ2-1, with D perhaps matching TRBD1 (5 bases). This CDR3 is built from 15 residues. Germline V lookup: CDR1 KGHSH, CDR2 LQKENI. V was cut by 3 bases and J by 4 bases, with 13 bases left in between. CDR3 nucleotide sequence: TGTGCCAGCTCACCGTCACAGGCAGCTTACAATGAGCAGTTCTTC. This codes for CASSPSQAAYNEQFF.

V gene TRBV6-5 combines with J gene TRBJ2-3; D may be TRBD2 (5 bases). The CDR3 consists of 15 residues. Trimming took off 0 bases at V and 1 base at J, with 8 bases between the two ends. Germline lookup yields CDR1 MNHEY and CDR2 SVGAGI. The CDR3: CASSYSGLGTDTQYF. The CDR3 DNA is TGTGCCAGCAGTTACTCAGGACTCGGCACAGATACGCAGTATTTT.

This chain connects TRBV5-4 to TRBJ2-2; 7 bases are shared with TRBD1. CDR1 and CDR2 (germline): SGHNT, YYREEE (reference sequence). The ends lost 4 bases at V and 6 bases at J; junction bases unmatched: 3. This CDR3 has 13 residues. The CDR3 DNA reads as TGTGCCAGCAGCCCAACAGGGGCCGGGGAGCTGTTTTTT. Protein sequence: CASSPTGAGELFF.

This clone was counted once. The V call is TRBV7-9, the J call TRBJ1-4; D gene unclear. The CDR3 totals 12 residues. Trimming removed 3 bases from V and 15 bases from J, with 14 bases in between. CDR1 and CDR2 (germline): SEHNR, FQNEAQ (reference sequence). The CDR3 loop reads CASSLPMGTVFF. The CDR3 DNA follows: TGTGCCAGCAGCTTGCCCATGGGTACGGTGTTTTTT.

This rearrangement joins TRBV6-5 to TRBJ1-1; 7 bases agree with TRBD1. The CDR3 runs to 14 residues. The trim removed 6 bases at V and 4 bases at J, leaving 8 bases unmatched. Germline V lookup: CDR1 MNHEY, CDR2 SVGAGI. Here the CDR3 DNA reads TGTGCCAGCAGCGATAACAGGGGTAGCACTGAAGCTTTCTTT. It is translated as CASSDNRGSTEAFF.